This T cell receptor (beta chain) was captured in a study of T cell responses to AZD1222 COVID-19 vaccine. This CDR3 has 16 residues. Trimming pared 6 bases from V and 1 base from J, leaving 18 bases between. CDR1 is KGHSH and CDR2 is LQKENI in the germline V gene. Sequencing was performed with immunoSEQ multiplex PCR; in TCRdb, only in-frame clones are kept and a portion is missing. The repertoire includes over 110,000 clones, 92% of them detected once, and about a tenth sits in the top ten. The rearrangement links TRBV18 to TRBJ1-1; no clear D gene. Sample: peripheral blood, taken 28 days after the second AZD1222 dose. This sequence originates from an adult who received the AZD1222 COVID-19 vaccine. CDR3 in amino acids: CASSFREGGRNTEAFF. The CDR3 DNA follows: TGTGCCAGCTCCTTTAGGGAGGGCGGACGGAACACTGAAGCTTTCTTT.